The next 26 T cell receptor beta chains were all read from a single sample in a study of T cells in narcolepsy. The table came from immunoSEQ multiplex PCR; TCRdb's copy has only in-frame clones and leaves some out. The sample includes 35,000 to 40,000 clones, approximately 86% of them seen just once. Material for sequencing was CD45RA- memory CD4+ T cells from PBMCs. The receptors here all came from a human donor with narcolepsy.

The gene calls are TRBV6-5 and TRBJ1-3; TRBD1 aligns across 9 bases. Unmatched junction bases numbered 2, after V lost 4 bases and J lost 1 base. This CDR3 contains 15 residues. Per the germline V gene, CDR1 is MNHEY and CDR2 is SVGAGI. This chain's CDR3 is CASSSGQGSGNTIYF. The CDR3 DNA is TGTGCCAGCAGTTCCGGACAGGGGTCTGGAAACACCATATATTTT.

The rearrangement joins TRBV6-6 to TRBJ2-7, with 9 bases matching TRBD1. The germline gives CDR1 MNHNY, CDR2 SVGAGI (reference sequence). This CDR3 spans 15 amino acids. With 6 bases clipped from V and 1 base from J, the junction kept 7 bases outside the gene matches. CDR3 protein: CASSGRDRVSYEQYF. For the CDR3, the DNA is TGTGCCAGCAGCGGCCGGGACAGGGTTTCCTACGAGCAGTACTTC.

The chain joins TRBV28 to TRBJ1-2; D is unresolved. Germline-derived CDR1 and CDR2 are MDHEN and SYDVKM. Trimming took off 2 bases at V and 3 bases at J, with 13 bases between the two ends. The CDR3 consists of 15 residues. CDR3 loop: CASSLVGGGDYGYTF. Written as DNA, the CDR3 is TGTGCCAGCAGTTTAGTTGGTGGCGGTGACTATGGCTACACCTTC.

The rearrangement links TRBV12-5 to TRBJ1-5; D is perhaps TRBD1 (5 bases). V lost 1 base, J lost 3 bases, and 10 bases lay in between. This CDR3 is 15 amino acids long. Germline V lookup: CDR1 LGHNT, CDR2 FRNRAP. The CDR3 DNA reads TGTGCTAGTGGTTTGGCGCAGGGAAACAATCAGCCCCAGCATTTT. It is translated as CASGLAQGNNQPQHF.

This chain connects TRBV6-4 to TRBJ1-1; D ambiguous. This CDR3 is 12 amino acids long. The germline V and J ends were trimmed by 8 bases and 4 bases, with 11 bases remaining between them. Germline V gene data show CDR1 as MRHNA and CDR2 as SNTAGT. The CDR3 reads CASSPGPTEAFF. The CDR3, as DNA: TGTGCCAGCTCCCCCGGGCCCACTGAAGCTTTCTTT.

The chain couples TRBV2 to TRBJ2-7; D gene uncertain. Germline V gives CDR1 SNHLY, CDR2 FYNNEI. The V and J ends lost 7 bases and 5 bases respectively, with 12 bases between them. The length of the CDR3 is 12 residues. CDR3 bases: TGTGCCAGCATGGTGTGGGATAACGAGCAGTACTTC. Translated, it gives CASMVWDNEQYF.

V usage is TRBV5-1 and J usage is TRBJ2-1; 11 positions agree with TRBD2. J was trimmed by 5 bases and V by 3 bases; bases with no gene match: 4. This CDR3 is built from 15 residues. CDR1 is SGHRS, CDR2 YFSETQ, per germline. CDR3 in DNA: TGCGCCAGCAGCTCAAGACTAGCGGGGAACAATGAGCAGTTCTTC. This codes for CASSSRLAGNNEQFF.

The V call is TRBV7-8, the J call TRBJ2-7; D is undetermined. Germline V gene data show CDR1 as SGHVS and CDR2 as FQNEAQ. Trimming removed 5 bases at V and 3 bases at J, with 8 bases between. The CDR3 loop spans 12 amino acids. In DNA form, the CDR3 reads TGTGCCAGCAGCCCCGACCGCTACGAGCAGTACTTC. Its translation is CASSPDRYEQYF.

This chain connects TRBV21-1 to TRBJ2-5; the table gives TRBD2 as D, unverified against the DNA. The DNA end is a closer match to TRBJ2-7, so the J assignment may be wrong. TRBV21-1 is reported as a pseudogene. The CDR3 is 15 residues long. Here the CDR3 reads CASREGGGRVDEQYF. CDR3 in DNA: TGTGCCAGCAGGGAGGGTGGAGGTAGGGTTGACGAGCAGTACTTC.

This chain uses TRBV27 with TRBJ2-1; 10 bases map to TRBD1. CDR1 MNHEY and CDR2 SMNVEV come from the germline V gene (reference sequence). J gave up 4 bases and V 5 bases, and 5 bases lay outside the gene matches. CDR3 length equals 15 residues. The DNA for the CDR3 is TGTGCCAGCAGTACCCGGGACAGGGGTTACAATGAGCAGTTCTTC. This sequence encodes CASSTRDRGYNEQFF.

V is TRBV6-6 and J is TRBJ2-5; D perhaps matches TRBD2 (7 bases). CDR3 length: 15 residues. CDR1 and CDR2 (germline): MNHNY, SVGAGI (reference sequence). Trimming took off 2 bases at V and 5 bases at J, with 15 bases between the two ends. CDR3 nucleotide sequence: TGTGCCAGCAGTTACCGCGGGGGCCCGGGGGAGACCCAGTACTTC. Translated, it gives CASSYRGGPGETQYF.

The V call is TRBV15, the J call TRBJ1-2; D is uncertain. Germline V gene lookup returns CDR1 LNHNV and CDR2 YYDKDF (reference sequence). The V and J ends lost 1 base and 8 bases respectively, with 11 bases between them. The CDR3 is made up of 13 amino acids. CDR3 region: CATSRVALEGYTF. The CDR3 DNA follows: TGTGCCACCAGCAGAGTTGCGTTGGAGGGCTACACCTTC.

This clone was found a few times. V usage is TRBV4-3 and J usage is TRBJ1-1; maybe TRBD1 (5 bases). The CDR3 runs to 16 residues. Germline V gene lookup returns CDR1 LGHNA and CDR2 YSLEER. V was pared by 0 bases and J by 1 base, with 12 bases between. The CDR3 loop is CASSQDREGGNTEAFF. The CDR3, as DNA: TGCGCCAGCAGCCAAGACAGGGAGGGTGGGAACACTGAAGCTTTCTTT.

The V call is TRBV9, the J call TRBJ2-5, with TRBD2 matching over 12 bases. This CDR3 has 15 residues. J lost 7 bases, V lost 2 bases, and 6 bases had no gene match. Germline CDR1 SGDLS, CDR2 YYNGEE. The CDR3 spells CASSVASGGAATQYF. For the CDR3, the DNA is TGTGCCAGCAGCGTGGCTAGCGGGGGGGCCGCGACCCAGTACTTC.

The chain has TRBV4-2 and TRBJ1-2; 8 bases align to TRBD1. The V gene's germline CDR1 is LGHNA and CDR2 YNFKEQ. The CDR3 sequence is 15 residues long. After removal of 3 bases from V and 4 bases from J, the junction contained 7 bases not matched to a gene. CDR3 sequence: CASSQDRAPFYGYTF. CDR3 bases: TGTGCCAGCAGCCAGGACAGGGCCCCATTCTATGGCTACACCTTC.

The V gene is TRBV6-1, the J gene TRBJ2-1, with a weak D call TRBD2 (6 bases). Germline CDR1 reads MNHNS; CDR2 reads SASEGT. Trimming removed 8 bases from V and 5 bases from J, with 19 bases in between. The CDR3 totals 15 residues. Here the CDR3 reads CASGGSLWRDNEQFF. The CDR3 nucleotides read TGTGCCAGCGGGGGGTCCCTATGGAGAGACAATGAGCAGTTCTTC.

CDR3 bases: TGTGCCAGCAGCCCCCTTAGGCGAGCGGCCTCCTACGAGCAGTACTTC. As protein: CASSPLRRAASYEQYF. The rearrangement uses TRBV7-2 and TRBJ2-5; D possibly corresponds to TRBD2 (5 bases). Matching the DNA end better, TRBJ2-7 makes the J call doubtful. CDR1 SGHTA and CDR2 FQGNSA come from the germline V gene. The CDR3 extends over 16 amino acids.

The rearrangement joins TRBV29-1 to TRBJ1-1; possible D gene TRBD1, 6 bases. Germline-derived CDR1 and CDR2 are SQVTM and ANQGSEA. V lost 7 bases to trimming and J lost 1 base, with 16 bases between them. The CDR3 contains 14 residues. CDR3 protein: CSAQRQAPNTEAFF. CDR3 DNA sequence: TGCAGCGCTCAAAGACAGGCGCCGAACACTGAAGCTTTCTTT.

This clone was seen only a few times. V and J are TRBV7-9 and TRBJ1-1, with D tentatively TRBD1 (6 bases). Trimming took 5 bases from V and 2 from J, leaving 12 bases between them. The CDR3 extends over 14 amino acids. Germline values: CDR1 SEHNR, CDR2 FQNEAQ (reference sequence). This chain's CDR3 is CASSPMTGNTEAFF. The CDR3 DNA follows: TGTGCCAGCAGCCCGATGACAGGTAACACTGAAGCTTTCTTT.

This clone occurred once. The CDR3 here is CSAGRVNEKLFF. CDR3 bases: TGCAGCGCGGGCCGTGTGAATGAAAAACTGTTTTTT. This chain uses TRBV29-1 with TRBJ1-4, with D unresolved. CDR1 SQVTM and CDR2 ANQGSEA come from the germline V gene. The CDR3 loop spans 12 amino acids. V was clipped by 7 bases and J by 5 bases, with 11 bases between them. Combining the CDR3 with reference TRBV29-1 and TRBJ1-4 gives the whole variable domain SAVISQKPSRDICQRGTSLTIQCQVDSQVTMMFWYRQQPGQSLTLIATANQGSEATYESGFVIDKFPISRPNLTFSTLTVSNMSPEDSSIYLCSAGRVNEKLFFGSGTQLSVL.

The chain has TRBV10-3 and TRBJ2-1; 8 bases match TRBD2. With V trimmed by 8 bases and J by 8 bases, 5 bases remained unmatched. The CDR3 runs 12 residues. Looked up from germline, CDR1 is ENHRY and CDR2 is SYGVKD. The CDR3 sequence is CAIAGGTDEQFF. Here the CDR3 DNA reads TGTGCCATCGCGGGGGGAACGGATGAGCAGTTCTTC.

The chain employs TRBV9 and TRBJ2-5; TRBD2 might be the D (5 bases). The CDR3 covers 15 residues. The V gene's germline CDR1 is SGDLS and CDR2 YYNGEE. Trimming took 1 base from V and 1 from J, leaving 11 bases between them. The DNA of the CDR3 is TGTGCCAGCAGCGTAAGGGAGCGGACCCAAGAGACCCAGTACTTC. This translates into CASSVRERTQETQYF. The full variable domain, its missing parts supplied by reference TRBV9 and TRBJ2-5, is DSGVTQTPKHLITATGQRVTLRCSPRSGDLSVYWYQQSLDQGLQFLIQYYNGEERAKGNILERFSAQQFPDLHSELNLSSLELGDSALYFCASSVRERTQETQYFGPGTRLLVL.

The chain joins TRBV19 to TRBJ1-6; D is unresolved. The V gene's germline CDR1 is LNHDA and CDR2 SQIVND (reference sequence). The CDR3 covers 15 residues. V lost 7 bases and J 7 bases, leaving 17 bases between the germline ends. The CDR3 sequence is CASTALVIGNSPLHF. CDR3 coding DNA: TGTGCCAGTACCGCCCTTGTAATCGGGAATTCACCCCTCCACTTT.

The chain joins TRBV7-9 to TRBJ2-7; 11 bases map to TRBD2. Germline loops: CDR1 SEHNR, CDR2 FQNEAQ (reference sequence). CDR3 size: 15 residues. J was trimmed by 6 bases and V by 5 bases; bases with no gene match: 9. CDR3 loop: CASSHLSGGAIEQYF. In DNA, the CDR3 is TGTGCCAGCAGCCACCTTAGCGGGGGGGCAATCGAGCAGTACTTC.

J is TRBJ2-5 and V is TRBV6-6, with 8 bases matching TRBD2. The DNA end is more similar to TRBJ2-7, so the J call may be wrong. The CDR3 runs to 15 residues. The V gene's germline CDR1 is MNHNY and CDR2 SVGAGI (reference sequence). The CDR3 DNA reads TGTGCCAGCAGTTCTACTAGCGGCAGCTCCTACGAGCAGTACTTC. Translated, it gives CASSSTSGSSYEQYF.

The V gene is TRBV6-6, the J gene TRBJ2-2, with D hard to call. The V gene lost 0 bases and the J gene lost 1 base, with 6 bases spanning the gap. The germline gives CDR1 MNHNY, CDR2 SVGAGI (reference sequence). This CDR3 has 15 residues. The CDR3 loop is CASSYSTGNTGELFF. CDR3 bases: TGTGCCAGCAGTTACTCGACGGGGAACACCGGGGAGCTGTTTTTT.